Included here is one TCR beta chain sequence, with context. As yet, its antigen is unknown. The sample is drawn from a study of T-cell memory formation after mild COVID-19. Study-wide points: Clonal second-wave expansions that peaked on day 37 had unconfirmed SARS-CoV-2 specificity. Cross-reactive memory appears to have joined, as suggested by some responding clones showing up in pre-infection memory.

TCRdb reprocessed the 5' RACE reads with MiXCR, giving one entry per CDR3 protein. The table includes approximately 490,000 distinct CDR3 sequences, roughly 21% detected once. The CDR3 spans 16 residues. Germline V gene sequence: CDR1 SGHVS, CDR2 FQNEAQ. The V gene end was trimmed by 6 bases and the J gene end by 0 bases; junction bases not matched to a gene: 7. This sequence originates from an adult woman who had mild COVID-19 (a few samples of this study predate the infection). Cell type and time point are not known. This chain uses TRBV7-8 with TRBJ2-2, with 7 bases lining up with TRBD2. Sequenced material: PBMCs or a T cell subset sorted from them (not recorded which). The CDR3 sequence: CASSSSGDPNTGELFF. CDR3 nucleotide sequence: TGTGCCAGCAGTTCCAGCGGGGATCCGAACACCGGGGAGCTGTTTTTT. The full variable domain, rest sourced from reference TRBV7-8 and TRBJ2-2, is GAGVSQSPRYKVAKRGQDVALRCDPISGHVSLFWYQQALGQGPEFLTYFQNEAQLDKSGLPSDRFFAERPEGSVSTLKIQRTQQEDSAVYLCASSSSGDPNTGELFFGEGSRLTVL.